The entry below describes one TCR beta chain. Its specificity is not known. The CDR3 is 19 residues long. Germline trimming cut 0 bases from V and 1 base from J; bases unmatched to any gene: 4. Germline V gene data show CDR1 as SGHRS and CDR2 as YFSETQ. The data belong to a study of long-term antiretroviral therapy in people with HIV. Study-wide points: CDR3 length ranges were narrower in HIV repertoires than in controls.

Runs used v3.0 of the immunoSEQ assay and were done at survey level. Sequencing was performed with immunoSEQ multiplex PCR; in TCRdb, only in-frame clones are kept and a portion is missing. The sample has 27,000 or so clones, 65% to 85% seen once. This clonotype originated in a man in his late teens or twenties with HIV. Specimen: unsorted PBMCs, collected 0.8 years before starting antiretroviral therapy. The chain employs TRBV5-1 and TRBJ2-4, with 16 nucleotides matching TRBD2. CDR3 nucleotide sequence: TGCGCCAGCAGCTTGGCCGGGACTAGCGGGGGGGCCGCCAAAAACATTCAGTACTTC. This encodes CASSLAGTSGGAAKNIQYF. Supplemented by reference TRBV5-1 and TRBJ2-4, the full variable domain reads KAGVTQTPRYLIKTRGQQVTLSCSPISGHRSVSWYQQTPGQGLQFLFEYFSETQRNKGNFPGRFSGRQFSNSRSEMNVSTLELGDSALYLCASSLAGTSGGAAKNIQYFGAGTRLSVL.